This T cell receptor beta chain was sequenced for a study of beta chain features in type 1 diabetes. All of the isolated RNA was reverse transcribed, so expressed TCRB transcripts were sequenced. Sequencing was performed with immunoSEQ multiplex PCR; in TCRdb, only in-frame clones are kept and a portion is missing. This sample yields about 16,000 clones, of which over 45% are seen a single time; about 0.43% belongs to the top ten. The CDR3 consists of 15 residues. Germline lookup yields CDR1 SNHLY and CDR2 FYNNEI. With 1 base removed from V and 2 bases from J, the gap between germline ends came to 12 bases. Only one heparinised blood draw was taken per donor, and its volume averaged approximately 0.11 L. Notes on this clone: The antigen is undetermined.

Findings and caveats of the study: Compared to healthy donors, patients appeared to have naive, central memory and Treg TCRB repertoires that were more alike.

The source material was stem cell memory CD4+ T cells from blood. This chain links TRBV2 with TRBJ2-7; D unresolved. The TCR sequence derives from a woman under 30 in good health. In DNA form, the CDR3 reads TGTGCCAGCAGTGAAGGCGGCGGCGGTACCTACGAGCAGTACTTC. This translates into CASSEGGGGTYEQYF. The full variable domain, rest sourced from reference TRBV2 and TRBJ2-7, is EPEVTQTPSHQVTQMGQEVILRCVPISNHLYFYWYRQILGQKVEFLVSFYNNEISEKSEIFDDQFSVERPDGSNFTLKIRSTKLEDSAMYFCASSEGGGGTYEQYFGPGTRLTVT.